The clone carrying this T cell receptor beta chain was seen a handful of times. Its specificity is unknown. The library was made from cDNA and included unique molecular identifiers. One entry per CDR3 protein, called by TCRdb with MiXCR from the PCR reads. The sample consists of about 680,000 distinct CDR3 sequences, 59% of them appearing once. This sample was taken from a study of post-analysis software for immune sequencing data. Study outcomes and limitations: When patients were compared with controls, a handful of TRBV segments were more frequent, TRBV5-6, TRBV5-1 and TRBV20-1 among them.

CDR1 DFQATT and CDR2 SNEGSKA come from the germline V gene (reference sequence). Trimming removed 1 base at V and 2 bases at J, with 7 bases between. The CDR3 covers 13 residues. This TCR derives from a girl aged 2 to 10 with multiple sclerosis. Input material: blood. The rearrangement links TRBV20-1 to TRBJ2-3; D is uncertain. The CDR3: CSARGRSTDTQYF. The DNA of the CDR3 is TGCAGTGCTAGAGGGCGGTCCACAGATACGCAGTATTTT.